What follows are 23 T cell receptor beta chains derived from one specimen sequenced in a study of blood T cell repertoires in COVID-19. Using immunoSEQ multiplex PCR, the repertoire was profiled, and TCRdb retains in-frame clones only, with some absent. The sample consists of 270,000 or so clones, over 75% of them appearing once. The sample taken for sequencing was peripheral blood. Every receptor here comes from a human donor in a cohort sampled during active COVID-19.

The J gene is TRBJ2-1, the V gene TRBV5-6, with 9 nucleotides matching TRBD1. CDR3 length equals 15 residues. After removal of 5 bases from V and 5 bases from J, the junction contained 8 bases not matched to a gene. Germline V gives CDR1 SGHDT, CDR2 YYEEEE. The CDR3 loop reads CASRSPGQGHNEQFF. The CDR3 nucleotides are TGTGCCAGCAGGTCTCCGGGACAGGGACACAATGAGCAGTTCTTC.

This clone was seen only a few times. The CDR3 loop is CASSLESGRNTEAFF. The DNA for the CDR3 is TGTGCCAGCAGCTTGGAAAGCGGGAGGAACACTGAAGCTTTCTTT. The chain joins TRBV5-4 to TRBJ1-1; no definite D call. Germline CDR1 and CDR2: SGHNT and YYREEE (reference sequence). V was clipped by 0 bases and J by 1 base, with 10 bases between them. The CDR3 runs to 15 residues.

This chain connects TRBV30 to TRBJ2-1, with 15 bases that match TRBD2. Germline-derived CDR1 and CDR2 are GTSNPN and SVGIG (reference sequence). Unmatched junction bases numbered 11, after V lost 8 bases and J lost 3 bases. The CDR3 runs to 17 residues. The CDR3 spells CARGLAGGPPLYNEQFF. CDR3 coding DNA: TGTGCCAGAGGACTAGCGGGAGGGCCCCCCCTCTACAATGAGCAGTTCTTC.

The chain uses TRBV5-8 and TRBJ1-1; possibly TRBD1 for D (5 bases). The CDR3 is 14 amino acids. CDR1 is SGHTS, CDR2 YDEGEE, per germline. V gave up 1 base and J gave up 6 bases, with 13 bases separating them. CDR3 sequence: CASSLRSGSPEAFF. The CDR3 DNA reads as TGTGCCAGCAGCTTGCGTTCAGGGTCCCCTGAAGCTTTCTTT.

The CDR3 sequence is CASSVDSSRTETQYF. The CDR3 DNA reads as TGCGCCAGCAGCGTAGACAGTTCGAGGACCGAGACCCAGTACTTC. The V gene is TRBV5-1, the J gene TRBJ2-5, with a possible D match to TRBD1 (5 bases). CDR1 is SGHRS, CDR2 YFSETQ, per germline. Trimming removed 4 bases at V and 5 bases at J, with 18 bases between. The CDR3 spans 15 residues. Complete variable domain (other parts from reference TRBV5-1 and TRBJ2-5): KAGVTQTPRYLIKTRGQQVTLSCSPISGHRSVSWYQQTPGQGLQFLFEYFSETQRNKGNFPGRFSGRQFSNSRSEMNVSTLELGDSALYLCASSVDSSRTETQYFGPGTRLLVL.

J is TRBJ2-7 and V is TRBV6-5, with a weak D call TRBD1 (5 bases). This CDR3 contains 13 residues. Germline CDR1 is MNHEY and CDR2 is SVGAGI. Trimming removed 10 bases at V and 3 bases at J, with 16 bases between. CDR3 in amino acids: CATRLGQDYEQYF. Written as DNA, the CDR3 is TGTGCCACCCGCTTGGGGCAGGACTACGAGCAGTACTTC.

The genes are TRBV6-6 and TRBJ1-6; D gene unclear. Trimming removed 0 bases from V and 9 bases from J, with 3 bases in between. CDR1 and CDR2 (germline): MNHNY, SVGAGI (reference sequence). The CDR3 runs 12 residues. The CDR3 DNA sequence: TGTGCCAGCAGTTACTCGAGTTCACCCCTCCACTTT. Translated: CASSYSSSPLHF.

The V gene is TRBV21-1, the J gene TRBJ2-1; the table's D call, TRBD1, has no DNA check behind it. TRBV21-1 is a documented pseudogene. The CDR3 spans 17 residues. The CDR3 reads CASSKVRKFKGNNEQFF. CDR3 nucleotides: TGTGCCAGCAGCAAAGTTCGGAAATTCAAGGGGAACAATGAGCAGTTCTTC.

The chain has TRBV6-4 and TRBJ2-5; 11 nucleotides align to TRBD2. The germline CDR1 and CDR2 sequences are MRHNA and SNTAGT. V shed 2 bases and J 4 bases; nucleotides not matched to a gene: 6. The length of the CDR3 is 16 residues. CDR3 in amino acids: CASSDGLAGGPETQYF. The CDR3 coding sequence is TGTGCCAGCAGTGACGGGTTAGCGGGGGGGCCAGAGACCCAGTACTTC.

The chain links TRBV2 to TRBJ2-5; 7 bases map to TRBD1. V shed 7 bases, J shed 2 bases, and the junction held 7 bases outside the gene matches. This CDR3 is built from 14 residues. CDR1 and CDR2 from the germline V gene are SNHLY and FYNNEI. The CDR3 loop is CASTPLDRQETQYF. CDR3 sequence (DNA): TGTGCCAGCACTCCGCTGGACAGGCAAGAGACCCAGTACTTC.

The chain is built from TRBV6-5 and TRBJ2-3, with D uncertain. In germline, CDR1 is MNHEY, CDR2 SVGAGI. This CDR3 comprises 11 residues. The germline V and J ends were trimmed by 3 bases and 6 bases, with 4 bases remaining between them. The CDR3 spells CASSYGDTQYF. Here the CDR3 DNA reads TGTGCCAGCAGTTATGGCGATACGCAGTATTTT.

This chain connects TRBV5-4 to TRBJ2-1; 9 bases align to TRBD2. Germline lookup yields CDR1 SGHNT and CDR2 YYREEE (reference sequence). V shed 3 bases and J 7 bases; nucleotides not matched to a gene: 14. CDR3 length equals 17 residues. CDR3 amino acids: CASSSKIAGVSGNEQFF. For the CDR3, the DNA is TGTGCCAGCAGCTCTAAAATAGCGGGAGTCTCAGGAAATGAGCAGTTCTTC.

The chain uses TRBV3-1 (or the pseudogene TRBV3-2) and TRBJ2-1, with 9 bases aligning to TRBD2. This CDR3 region has 15 residues. V shed 1 base and J 6 bases; nucleotides not matched to a gene: 4. The germline gives CDR1 LGHDT, CDR2 YNNKEL (reference sequence). The CDR3 bases are TGTGCCAGCAGCCAAGGGGCACTAGCGGGCAATGAGCAGTTCTTC. Amino acids: CASSQGALAGNEQFF.

The chain combines TRBV7-2 with TRBJ2-2, with D unclear. This CDR3 is 14 amino acids long. Trimming stripped 5 bases from V and 3 bases from J, with 10 bases between. CDR1 and CDR2 (germline): SGHTA, FQGNSA. CDR3 nucleotide sequence: TGTGCCAGCAGCCCGACTCGATACACCGGGGAGCTGTTTTTT. Translating gives CASSPTRYTGELFF.

This clone appeared a few times. The rearrangement links TRBV4-3 to TRBJ2-7; a weak D match, TRBD2 (5 bases). Trimming stripped 0 bases from V and 4 bases from J, with 13 bases between. CDR3 size: 15 residues. Germline V gives CDR1 LGHNA, CDR2 YSLEER. CDR3: CASSQDRASGYEQYF. The CDR3 DNA reads as TGCGCCAGCAGCCAAGATCGGGCCAGCGGATACGAGCAGTACTTC.

CDR3 DNA: TGTGCCAGCAGTTTCAACCCGAGGGGGACCTGGCCCGAGCAGTACTTC. It codes for CASSFNPRGTWPEQYF. This rearrangement joins TRBV28 to TRBJ2-7; a possible D gene is TRBD1 (6 bases). Germline-derived CDR1 and CDR2 are MDHEN and SYDVKM. This CDR3 has 16 residues. V was shortened by 3 bases and J by 6 bases, with 21 bases between the two germline ends.

The V gene is TRBV6-2 or TRBV6-3, the J gene TRBJ2-4; tentative D call: TRBD2 (6 bases). The length of the CDR3 is 14 residues. Trimming stripped 3 bases from V and 7 bases from J, with 13 bases between. Germline V gene sequence: CDR1 MNHEY, CDR2 SVGEGT. CDR3 protein: CASSYPSGANIQYF. In nucleotides, the CDR3 is TGTGCCAGCAGTTATCCATCGGGAGCCAACATTCAGTACTTC.

The J gene is TRBJ1-4, the V gene TRBV7-6, with D perhaps matching TRBD1 (6 bases). CDR1 is SGHVS, CDR2 FNYEAQ, per germline. CDR3 size: 16 residues. Trimming stripped 5 bases from V and 4 bases from J, with 17 bases between. The CDR3 spells CASSTQTGLINEKLFF. In DNA, the CDR3 is TGTGCCAGCAGCACCCAAACAGGGTTAATTAATGAAAAACTGTTTTTT.

This chain uses TRBV21-1 with TRBJ2-7; the table calls TRBD2, which could not be checked here. TRBV21-1 is noted as a pseudogene. The CDR3 is made up of 16 amino acids. CDR3 DNA: TGTGCCAGCAGCAGGCAGCGGGAGCGTGTCTCCTACGAGCAGTACTTC. Protein product: CASSRQRERVSYEQYF.

The rearrangement uses TRBV3-1 (or the pseudogene TRBV3-2) and TRBJ2-1; TRBD1 matches at 11 bases. Germline CDR1 is LGHDT and CDR2 is YNNKEL (reference sequence). CDR3 size: 14 residues. Trimming cost V 1 base and J 10 bases; bases outside gene matches: 3. The CDR3 here is CASSQGRTGGEQFF. The CDR3 region has the DNA TGTGCCAGCAGCCAAGGCCGGACAGGGGGCGAGCAGTTCTTC.

This chain links TRBV7-8 with TRBJ1-2; 8 nucleotides match TRBD1. The V gene's germline CDR1 is SGHVS and CDR2 FQNEAQ. The CDR3 loop spans 13 amino acids. V lost 4 bases and J lost 10; bases outside the gene matches: 8. The CDR3: CASSSDRAGVYTF. The CDR3 region has the DNA TGTGCCAGCAGCTCGGACAGGGCGGGGGTCTACACCTTC.

CDR3 DNA sequence: TGTGCCAGCAGCCGAGAGGGAGTTACGCAGTATTTT. This codes for CASSREGVTQYF. The rearrangement joins TRBV7-9 to TRBJ2-3; a weak D match, TRBD2 (5 bases). Between the trimmed V and J ends, which lost 5 bases and 8 bases, there was a span of 11 bases. Germline V gene lookup returns CDR1 SEHNR and CDR2 FQNEAQ (reference sequence). CDR3 size: 12 residues.

The chain employs TRBV6-2 or TRBV6-3 and TRBJ2-7; tentatively, D is TRBD1 (7 bases). The V end lost 2 bases, the J end lost 1 base, and 12 bases lay between the germline ends. The germline V gene has CDR1 MNHEY and CDR2 SVGEGT. The length of the CDR3 is 15 residues. CDR3 nucleotide sequence: TGTGCCAGCAGTTACGGCGGGACAGCTTCCTACGAGCAGTACTTC. Protein sequence: CASSYGGTASYEQYF.